These 23 T cell receptor beta chains were sequenced from one sample in a study of cytomegalovirus exposure and HLA in healthy donors. The primer mix had 60 Vbeta and 13 Jbeta primers. The method was immunoSEQ multiplex PCR; TCRdb's version includes in-frame clones alone and lacks a portion of them. The data hold some 180,000 clones, with roughly 80% observed a single time. Material for sequencing was PBMCs. These receptors were obtained from a girl aged 5-17 years in good health and CMV-seropositive.

V and J are TRBV13 and TRBJ2-1; 9 positions match TRBD2. CDR3 length: 16 residues. V lost 4 bases to trimming and J lost 3 bases; unmatched junction nucleotides: 7. Germline CDR1 is PRHDT and CDR2 is FYEKMQ (reference sequence). Here the CDR3 DNA reads TGTGCCAGCAGCTCCGGGGCGGGAGGGCGCTACAATGAGCAGTTCTTC. This gives the protein CASSSGAGGRYNEQFF. Looking up the rest from reference TRBV13 and TRBJ2-1 gives the full variable domain: AAGVIQSPRHLIKEKRETATLKCYPIPRHDTVYWYQQGPGQDPQFLISFYEKMQSDKGSIPDRFSAQQFSDYHSELNMSSLELGDSALYFCASSSGAGGRYNEQFFGPGTRLTVL.

This clone was found a few times. The rearrangement joins TRBV5-1 to TRBJ2-2, with TRBD2 as a possible D gene (7 bases). From germline, CDR1 is SGHRS and CDR2 YFSETQ. This CDR3 is built from 21 residues. The ends were cut back, 4 bases at V and 1 base at J, with 29 bases in the middle. The CDR3 protein is CASSTDGRAGGGSVNTGELFF. The CDR3 DNA follows: TGCGCCAGCAGCACCGACGGCCGTGCTGGGGGCGGGAGTGTGAACACCGGGGAGCTGTTTTTT.

The chain has TRBV21-1 and TRBJ2-3; TRBD2, the table's D call, was not compared with the DNA. TRBV21-1 is a recognized pseudogene. The CDR3 contains 15 residues. CDR3 nucleotide sequence: TGTGCCTTACAACATGAGGATCGCTTCACAGATACGCAGTATTTT. This sequence encodes CALQHEDRFTDTQYF.

This clone showed up just once. The V gene is TRBV29-1, the J gene TRBJ2-7; TRBD1 aligns across 11 bases. In germline, CDR1 is SQVTM, CDR2 ANQGSEA. V shed 7 bases, J shed 3 bases, and the junction held 8 bases outside the gene matches. The CDR3 spans 14 residues. Here the CDR3 DNA reads TGCAGCGCCGCGAGAGGGACAGGGGGCTACGAGCAGTACTTC. Protein: CSAARGTGGYEQYF.

This chain uses TRBV5-1 with TRBJ2-5; no definite D call. Germline assignment: CDR1 SGHRS and CDR2 YFSETQ. Deletions cut 1 base from V and 5 bases from J, with 9 bases between. The CDR3 has 13 residues. The CDR3 region has the DNA TGCGCCAGCAGCTTGCAAGCTTTGGAGACCCAGTACTTC. Residues: CASSLQALETQYF.

The chain combines TRBV9 with TRBJ2-7; 9 bases fit TRBD2. From germline, CDR1 is SGDLS and CDR2 YYNGEE. J was trimmed by 0 bases and V by 0 bases; bases with no gene match: 1. The CDR3 loop spans 15 amino acids. The CDR3 DNA reads as TGTGCCAGCAGCGTAGCTAGCGGGACCTCCTACGAGCAGTACTTC. Translated: CASSVASGTSYEQYF.

This clone was observed once. This chain joins TRBV11-2 and TRBJ2-7; maybe TRBD2 (6 bases). The V end was cut by 8 bases, the J end by 3 bases, with 14 bases between. Germline values: CDR1 SGHAT, CDR2 FQNNGV. The CDR3 sequence is 13 residues long. Here the CDR3 reads CASLRGSDYEQYF. CDR3 DNA sequence: TGTGCCAGCCTTCGGGGGTCAGACTACGAGCAGTACTTC.

The genes are TRBV6-1 and TRBJ1-3, with 7 nucleotides matching TRBD1. V lost 6 bases and J lost 0; bases outside the gene matches: 5. Germline CDR1 MNHNS, CDR2 SASEGT. The CDR3 has 15 residues. CDR3 amino acids: CASRPGQVSGNTIYF. CDR3 sequence (DNA): TGTGCCAGCAGGCCTGGACAGGTCTCTGGAAACACCATATATTTT.

The V gene is TRBV5-4, the J gene TRBJ2-2, with TRBD2 matching over 13 bases. The CDR3 is made up of 16 amino acids. The V segment lost 6 bases and the J segment 6 bases; nucleotides outside the gene matches: 8. The V gene's germline CDR1 is SGHNT and CDR2 YYREEE (reference sequence). The CDR3 bases are TGTGCCAGCAACCAATTAGGACTAGCGGGAGCCGGGGAGCTGTTTTTT. As protein: CASNQLGLAGAGELFF.

This chain links TRBV27 with TRBJ2-3, with 15 bases aligning to TRBD2. The CDR3 is 19 residues long. V lost 4 bases, J lost 0 bases, and 8 bases stayed unmatched. Germline CDR1 is MNHEY and CDR2 is SMNVEV (reference sequence). This CDR3 reads CASSSAGLAGGPSTDTQYF. CDR3 nucleotides: TGTGCCAGCAGTTCCGCCGGACTAGCGGGAGGGCCGAGCACAGATACGCAGTATTTT.

The chain employs TRBV4-1 and TRBJ2-5; 9 nucleotides match TRBD2. The V segment lost 4 bases and the J segment 1 base; nucleotides outside the gene matches: 4. This CDR3 comprises 15 residues. Germline values: CDR1 MGHRA, CDR2 YSYEKL. For the CDR3, the DNA is TGCGCCAGCAGCCTACAGACTAGCGGCCAAGAGACCCAGTACTTC. Its translation is CASSLQTSGQETQYF.

The chain couples TRBV5-1 to TRBJ2-1, with D tentatively TRBD1 (5 bases). Germline CDR1 SGHRS, CDR2 YFSETQ. Deletions cut 4 bases from V and 4 bases from J, with 9 bases between. The CDR3 spans 13 residues. The CDR3 is CASSVQGYNEQFF. CDR3 in DNA: TGCGCCAGCAGCGTGCAGGGATACAATGAGCAGTTCTTC.

This clone was found once. V is TRBV27 and J is TRBJ1-1; 9 bases map to TRBD1. Germline V gene lookup returns CDR1 MNHEY and CDR2 SMNVEV (reference sequence). The CDR3 loop spans 13 amino acids. The V segment lost 4 bases and the J segment 8 bases; nucleotides outside the gene matches: 5. The CDR3 nucleotides are TGTGCCAGCAGTTCGACAGGGGGGGTAGAAGCTTTCTTT. Translated: CASSSTGGVEAFF.

This clone was detected only a few times. The genes are TRBV6-1 and TRBJ2-7, with D hard to call. This CDR3 has 14 residues. V gave up 2 bases and J gave up 3 bases, with 11 bases separating them. CDR1 and CDR2 (germline): MNHNS, SASEGT. CDR3: CASSETQFYYEQYF. CDR3 in DNA: TGTGCCAGCAGTGAAACACAGTTTTACTACGAGCAGTACTTC.

This chain uses TRBV11-3 with TRBJ2-1; perhaps TRBD2 as D (6 bases). There are 16 residues in the CDR3. CDR1 is SGHNT, CDR2 YENEEA, per germline. V lost 4 bases and J lost 8, with 21 bases in between. Here the CDR3 DNA reads TGTGCCAGCAGCTCCCACCCTAGGGCGGGGATCGATGAGCAGTTCTTC. It codes for CASSSHPRAGIDEQFF.

The V gene is TRBV11-2, the J gene TRBJ1-1; D is unclear. The V end lost 1 base, the J end lost 11 bases, and 11 bases lay between the germline ends. There are 12 residues in the CDR3. The V gene's germline CDR1 is SGHAT and CDR2 FQNNGV. CDR3 region: CASSLVGLGAFF. CDR3 in DNA: TGTGCCAGCAGCTTAGTCGGTCTGGGCGCTTTCTTT. Variable domain in full (rest from reference TRBV11-2 and TRBJ1-1): EAGVAQSPRYKIIEKRQSVAFWCNPISGHATLYWYQQILGQGPKLLIQFQNNGVVDDSQLPKDRFSAERLKGVDSTLKIQPAKLEDSAVYLCASSLVGLGAFFGQGTRLTVV.

The chain recombines TRBV11-2 with TRBJ2-4; possible D gene TRBD1, 6 bases. Trimming stripped 4 bases from V and 1 base from J, with 11 bases between. The length of the CDR3 is 15 residues. CDR1 and CDR2 (germline): SGHAT, FQNNGV. The DNA for the CDR3 is TGTGCCAGCAGCTCTGCAGGGGAGGCCAAAAACATTCAGTACTTC. This gives the protein CASSSAGEAKNIQYF.

This chain links TRBV18 with TRBJ1-5, with D possibly matching TRBD1 (5 bases). This CDR3 is built from 18 residues. V gave up 2 bases and J gave up 5 bases, with 22 bases separating them. The germline V gene has CDR1 KGHSH and CDR2 LQKENI. CDR3 coding DNA: TGTGCCAGCTCACCAAGGCCATTAACGCTTTCGGGGGATCAGCCCCAGCATTTT. It encodes CASSPRPLTLSGDQPQHF.

Note on this clone: The junction departs from the called germline gene at one end, perhaps through a read error. The V and J genes are TRBV4-1 and TRBJ2-5; D unresolved. The germline gives CDR1 MGHRA, CDR2 YSYEKL. This CDR3 has 14 amino acids. As DNA, the CDR3 is TGCGCCAGCAGCCGGCTCGAGTACCAAGAGGCCCAGTACTTC. This codes for CASSRLEYQEAQYF.

Remarks on this clone: The sample holds other DNA sequences that translate to the same CDR3. The chain is built from TRBV30 and TRBJ1-5, with no clear D. The V end was cut by 0 bases, the J end by 7 bases, with 10 bases between. The CDR3 has 13 amino acids. Germline loops: CDR1 GTSNPN, CDR2 SVGIG (reference sequence). The CDR3 coding sequence is TGTGCCTGGAGTGTTCGGGAGGGCCAGCCCCAGCATTTT. Its translation: CAWSVREGQPQHF.

V and J are TRBV25-1 and TRBJ2-1; the match to TRBD2 covers 11 bases. With V trimmed by 2 bases and J by 1 base, 4 bases remained unmatched. The germline CDR1 and CDR2 sequences are MGHDK and SYGVNS. This CDR3 has 17 amino acids. The CDR3 loop reads CASSEPGTSGSYNEQFF. CDR3 nucleotides: TGTGCCAGCAGTGAACCAGGGACTAGCGGTTCCTACAATGAGCAGTTCTTC. Full variable domain (outside the CDR3, taken from reference TRBV25-1 and TRBJ2-1): EADIYQTPRYLVIGTGKKITLECSQTMGHDKMYWYQQDPGMELHLIHYSYGVNSTEKGDLSSESTVSRIRTEHFPLTLESARPSHTSQYLCASSEPGTSGSYNEQFFGPGTRLTVL.

The chain employs TRBV6-5 and TRBJ2-3, with 12 bases that match TRBD2. Germline-derived CDR1 and CDR2 are MNHEY and SVGAGI. With V trimmed by 7 bases and J by 5 bases, 4 bases remained unmatched. The CDR3 sequence is 14 residues long. For the CDR3, the DNA is TGTGCCAGCAACCGACTAGCGGGAGTAGATACGCAGTATTTT. This codes for CASNRLAGVDTQYF.

The chain uses TRBV10-3 and TRBJ2-1, with 10 bases that match TRBD2. The CDR3 covers 15 residues. Germline V gives CDR1 ENHRY, CDR2 SYGVKD. Unmatched junction bases numbered 12, after V lost 8 bases and J lost 8 bases. The CDR3 coding sequence is TGTGCCATCTTCCGATCTAGCGGGAGTATAGATGAGCAGTTCTTC. As protein: CAIFRSSGSIDEQFF.